The sequence of this TCR beta chain was determined in a study of response to subunit inactivated influenza vaccine. Findings and caveats of the study: Authors proposed each seasonal influenza vaccination draws in few new T cells.

The ends lost 0 bases at V and 6 bases at J; junction bases unmatched: 9. Per germline, CDR1 SQVTM and CDR2 ANQGSEA. CDR3 length equals 16 residues. TCRdb re-analysed the RT-PCR reads in MiXCR, keeping a single row per CDR3 protein. The table records about 780,000 distinct CDR3 sequences, about 18% of them present only once. This clonotype was detected a few times. What it binds is not known. The receptor was isolated from a man aged 50 to 60 who received an inactivated influenza vaccine. The source was PBMCs from blood, collected roughly 5 days after vaccination. V usage is TRBV29-1 and J usage is TRBJ2-7; TRBD2 agrees at 12 bases. CDR3 sequence (DNA): TGCAGCGTTGAAGATCAGGCTAGCGGGAGGGCTGGCGAGCAGTACTTC. Amino acid sequence: CSVEDQASGRAGEQYF.